Listed below are T cell receptor beta chains from one sample, sequenced in a study of T cell changes during pregnancy in multiple sclerosis. The method was immunoSEQ multiplex PCR; TCRdb's version includes in-frame clones alone and lacks a portion of them. The sample records around 34,000 clones, about nine tenths being singletons. The sequences come from CD8+ T cells from peripheral blood mononuclear cells, collected after pregnancy. These receptors were taken from a female donor with multiple sclerosis, enrolled in a pregnancy study. The CDR3 runs from the conserved cysteine through the conserved F or W. D genes are given only for firm matches. Rows give clone size only sometimes, using once, few, many, or a class for an expanded clone.

CDR3 DNA,CDR3 protein,D gene,V gene,clone size,J gene
TGTGCCAGCAGCCTGCGGCACGGGAGCTCCTACGAGCAGTACTTC,CASSLRHGSSYEQYF,NA,TRBV4-2,NA,TRBJ2-7
TGTGCCATCAGTGAGTCAGGGGGGGGCTTCCTCCAAGAGACCCAGTACTTC,CAISESGGGFLQETQYF,NA,TRBV10-3,NA,TRBJ2-5
TGTGCCAGCAGTGCCCAGGGGGCGAGCTTCTCTGGGGCCAACGTCCTGACTTTC,CASSAQGASFSGANVLTF,TRBD1,TRBV6-4,NA,TRBJ2-6
TGTGCCAGCAATCAGGGGCAGCCGGCCTACGAGCAGTACTTC,CASNQGQPAYEQYF,NA,TRBV2,NA,TRBJ2-7
TGTGCCAGCACCCTCGGGGGTGAAGCTTTCTTT,CASTLGGEAFF,NA,TRBV27,NA,TRBJ1-1
TGTGCCAGCAGTTTAGGGCAGGGGGAGGCAGATACGCAGTATTTT,CASSLGQGEADTQYF,NA,TRBV27,once,TRBJ2-3
TGTGCCAGTAGTCGGCAGGGGGGAAATGAGCAGTTCTTC,CASSRQGGNEQFF,NA,TRBV6-4,NA,TRBJ2-1
TGTGCCAGCAGCTTCTTTATTCGGACAGGGGATTACGAGCAGTACTTC,CASSFFIRTGDYEQYF,TRBD1,TRBV5-5,once,TRBJ2-7
TGTGCCAGCAGCTTAATCCCAGGGGTAGGAGAGACCCAGTACTTC,CASSLIPGVGETQYF,NA,TRBV7-6,NA,TRBJ2-5
TGCGCCAGCAGCTTGGCCGCCGGGACAGCGTTCACAGATACGCAGTATTTT,CASSLAAGTAFTDTQYF,TRBD1,TRBV5-1,NA,TRBJ2-3
TGTGCCAGCAGCCCCGGACTCATGAGCTCCTACAATGAGCAGTTCTTC,CASSPGLMSSYNEQFF,NA,TRBV9,once,TRBJ2-1
TGTGCCAGCAGCTTAGTTGACAGCTATAATTCACCCCTCCACTTT,CASSLVDSYNSPLHF,NA,TRBV7-2,NA,TRBJ1-6
TGTGCCAGTAGTTCGCGGACAGGGTGGGATGGCTACACCTTC,CASSSRTGWDGYTF,TRBD1,TRBV19,NA,TRBJ1-2
TGCGCCAGCAGTGAGTCATTAGACAGTTCCTACGAGCAGTACTTC,CASSESLDSSYEQYF,NA,TRBV10-1,NA,TRBJ2-7
TGTGCCAGCAGCAGGGGGAACACTGAAGCTTTCTTT,CASSRGNTEAFF,NA,TRBV7-9,NA,TRBJ1-1